This TCR beta chain was profiled in a study of blood T cell repertoires in COVID-19. Study overall: The United States, Italy and Spain supplied acute and convalescent COVID-19 samples.

Profiling relied on immunoSEQ multiplex PCR, and the TCRdb table lists in-frame clones only, not all of them. The data contain 200,000 to 250,000 clones, less than 90% of them singletons. The source of this sequence is a woman aged 40 to 55 who had recovered from COVID-19. The sample was PBMCs or T cells enriched from blood (not recorded which).

In nucleotides, the CDR3 is TGCAGCGTTGCGGGGACAGGGGTCGGAAAACTGTTTTTT. Translated, it gives CSVAGTGVGKLFF. The chain is built from TRBV29-1 and TRBJ1-4, with 10 nucleotides matching TRBD1. In germline, CDR1 is SQVTM, CDR2 ANQGSEA. The CDR3 is 13 amino acids. Trimming took 4 bases from V and 10 from J; bases not matched to a gene: 6.